A selection of T cell receptor beta chains follows, all from one sample in a study of OX40 agonist ivuxolimab in advanced cancers. The table came from immunoSEQ multiplex PCR; TCRdb's copy has only in-frame clones and leaves some out. The sample includes about 70,000 clones, about 90% of them seen just once. The sequencing here drew on CD4+ or CD8+ T cells sorted from blood, taken in a trial of the OX40 agonist ivuxolimab. The receptors derive from an adult with an advanced solid tumor such as melanoma, head and neck, liver or kidney cancer. CDR3s include the opening cysteine and the closing phenylalanine or tryptophan. The D gene is left open where the match is weak. Only part of the rows carry a size: once, few, many, or a class if the clone is expanded.

TRBD1,TRBV6-1,TRBJ1-4,NA,TGTGCCAGCAGTGATTACAGGGGATACGGAAAACTGTTTTTT,CASSDYRGYGKLFF
NA,TRBV28,TRBJ1-2,NA,TGTGCGTCACAGGAGACATCTAACTATGGCTACACCTTC,CASQETSNYGYTF
TRBD1,TRBV6-5,TRBJ2-3,once,TGTGCCAGCAGTTACGACAGGGAAAGAGATACGCAGTATTTT,CASSYDRERDTQYF
NA,TRBV7-9,TRBJ2-3,NA,TGTGCCAGCAGCCAGTCCGCCCCTCAAACAGATACGCAGTATTTT,CASSQSAPQTDTQYF
NA,TRBV10-1,TRBJ2-2,NA,TGCGCCAGCAGTGAGAGGCAGAACACCGGGGAGCTGTTTTTT,CASSERQNTGELFF
NA,TRBV18,TRBJ2-5,NA,TGTGCCAGCTCCGGTAGCGCACAAGAGACCCAGTACTTC,CASSGSAQETQYF
NA,TRBV7-2,TRBJ1-4,NA,TGTGCCAGCAGCTTAGGGGCAGGGAGTGAAAAACTGTTTTTT,CASSLGAGSEKLFF
NA,TRBV19,TRBJ2-3,NA,TGTGCCAGTAGTATTGAAGCGGGCCGGGCAGATACGCAGTATTTT,CASSIEAGRADTQYF
NA,TRBV6-1,TRBJ1-6,NA,TGTGCCACCCGAGGGGTGGTTGCCCAATCCCTCCACTTT,CATRGVVAQSLHF
TRBD2,TRBV5-1,TRBJ2-1,once,TGCGCCAGCAGGGGGACTAGCGGCCACTCCTACAATGAGCAGTTCTTC,CASRGTSGHSYNEQFF
NA,TRBV4-2,TRBJ1-4,few,TGTGCCAGCAGCCAAGTAGCTCATGGTACAACTAATGAAAAACTGTTTTTT,CASSQVAHGTTNEKLFF
TRBD2,TRBV5-1,TRBJ2-3,NA,TGCGCCAGCAGCTTGGCCGCCTTTTCGGGGGGGGGCACAGATACGCAGTATTTT,CASSLAAFSGGGTDTQYF
NA,TRBV19,TRBJ2-2,NA,TGTGCCAGTACCGGCAGAACGAACACCGGGGAGCTGTTTTTT,CASTGRTNTGELFF
TRBD1,TRBV5-6,TRBJ2-2,NA,TGTGCCAGCAGCTTCGGGGGGACAGGGTACACCGGGGAGCTGTTTTTT,CASSFGGTGYTGELFF
NA,TRBV11-2,TRBJ2-3,NA,TGTGCCAGCAGCTTAGAATTGGGAGATACGCAGTATTTT,CASSLELGDTQYF
TRBD1,TRBV29-1,TRBJ1-1,NA,TGCAGCGCTCAACGCTCGGGACAGATATCTGAAGCTTTCTTT,CSAQRSGQISEAFF
TRBD1,TRBV7-2,TRBJ1-6,once,TGTGCCAGCAGCTTAGCATCGACAGGGGGAGTTTCACCCCTCCACTTT,CASSLASTGGVSPLHF
NA,TRBV7-9,TRBJ2-7,NA,TGTGCCAGCAGCTTAGCCCGTGGGCCAGGGGCCCCCTACGAGCAGTACTTC,CASSLARGPGAPYEQYF
TRBD1,TRBV5-4,TRBJ1-2,NA,TGTGCCAGCAGATCTGGGACAGGCTTTTCCTATGGCTACACCTTC,CASRSGTGFSYGYTF
NA,TRBV4-3,TRBJ2-7,NA,TGCGCCAGCAGCCAAGAACCCGACAGAGAGCAGTACTTC,CASSQEPDREQYF
NA,TRBV9,TRBJ1-5,NA,TGTGCCAGCAGCGCGTCCGGGGCAACCCAGCCCCAGCATTTT,CASSASGATQPQHF
NA,TRBV28,TRBJ2-7,NA,TGTGCCAGCAGTTTAACAGGGCCCTCCTACGAGCAGTACTTC,CASSLTGPSYEQYF
NA,TRBV28,TRBJ2-7,NA,TGTGCCAGCAGCCGCTTTGAGGGGTACGGGTTCTACGAGCAGTACTTC,CASSRFEGYGFYEQYF
TRBD1,TRBV7-6,TRBJ1-2,NA,TGTGCCAGCAGCTTAGTTGAGGGGGCGGCGGGGAACTATGGCTACACCTTC,CASSLVEGAAGNYGYTF
NA,TRBV5-6,TRBJ2-3,NA,TGTGCCAGCAGCTTGGTTCCGGGGGATAGCACAGATACGCAGTATTTT,CASSLVPGDSTDTQYF
NA,TRBV28,TRBJ1-2,once,TGTGCCAGCAGTTTGGCGGACACGTTTTTCTATGGCTACACCTTC,CASSLADTFFYGYTF
NA,TRBV11-3,TRBJ2-1,NA,TGTGCCAGCAGCTTACCAGGGGCCGGGGATGAGCAGTTCTTC,CASSLPGAGDEQFF
NA,TRBV2,TRBJ2-5,NA,TGTGCCAGCAGTGATAACGACCAAGAGACCCAGTACTTC,CASSDNDQETQYF
TRBD2,TRBV27,TRBJ2-2,NA,TGTGCCAGCAAACTAGCGGGGGCTACCGGGGAGCTGTTTTTT,CASKLAGATGELFF
NA,TRBV7-2,TRBJ1-6,few,TGTGCCAGCAGCTTAGCGATGGCTGGTTCACCCCTCCACTTT,CASSLAMAGSPLHF
NA,TRBV9,TRBJ2-7,NA,TGTGCCAGCAGCGTAGAGAGGGCATCCTACGAGCAGTACTTC,CASSVERASYEQYF
TRBD1,TRBV10-3,TRBJ2-2,NA,TGTGCCATCAGCGATTTTTTAGGGGACAGCAACACCGGGGAGCTGTTTTTT,CAISDFLGDSNTGELFF
NA,TRBV6-1,TRBJ2-5,NA,TGTGCCGTCCAGGGTCTGGGGGAGCAGTACTTC,CAVQGLGEQYF
NA,TRBV27,TRBJ2-7,NA,TGTGCCAGCAGTTTATTTGGCGGGACGACCTCCTACGAGCAGTACTTC,CASSLFGGTTSYEQYF
NA,TRBV7-2,TRBJ1-1,NA,TGTGCCAGCAGCTCTAGCGGGGGAGGGTACACTGAAGCTTTCTTT,CASSSSGGGYTEAFF
TRBD1,TRBV19,TRBJ2-7,NA,TGTGCCAGTAGTCCCCGACAGGGTTCCTACGAGCAGTACTTC,CASSPRQGSYEQYF
NA,TRBV29-1,TRBJ2-3,few,TGCAGCGTTGAGTCGGGGGCTGATACGCAGTATTTT,CSVESGADTQYF
NA,TRBV19,TRBJ2-2,NA,TGTGCCAGTAGTCCTTGGACGGGAAGAACACTGTCCGGGGAGCTGTTTTTT,CASSPWTGRTLSGELFF
NA,TRBV10-3,TRBJ2-3,few,TGTGCCATCACCGGCGATTTCGATACGCAGTATTTT,CAITGDFDTQYF
TRBD2,TRBV11-2,TRBJ2-5,NA,TGTGCCAGCAGCTTCAGCGGGGGGGCAGAGACCCAGTACTTC,CASSFSGGAETQYF
NA,TRBV5-5,TRBJ1-4,NA,TGTGCCAGCAGCTTGGCCGGACAGACTAATGAAAAACTGTTTTTT,CASSLAGQTNEKLFF
NA,TRBV28,TRBJ1-5,few,TGTGCCAGCAGCCTCCTCATTGGTCAGCCCCAGCATTTT,CASSLLIGQPQHF
NA,TRBV28,TRBJ1-2,NA,TGTGCCAGCAGTTTAGGGCCAGCATATGGCTACACCTTC,CASSLGPAYGYTF
TRBD1,TRBV28,TRBJ1-5,few,TGTGCCAGCCCAGACAGGGGGCTCCCCAATCAGCCCCAGCATTTT,CASPDRGLPNQPQHF
NA,TRBV30,TRBJ1-1,NA,TGTGCCTGGAGTGGGCGAATTTTCATGAACACTGAAGCTTTCTTT,CAWSGRIFMNTEAFF
NA,TRBV6-4,TRBJ1-2,few,TGTGCCAGCAGTGAGGAGGGCTGGAGCTATGGCTACACCTTC,CASSEEGWSYGYTF
NA,TRBV6-1,TRBJ1-6,NA,TGTGCCAGCAGTGGAGGCAGGGTAGATTCACCCCTCCACTTT,CASSGGRVDSPLHF
NA,TRBV7-3,TRBJ2-2,NA,TGTGCCAGCAGCTTAAGTCCGGTCAACACCGGGGAGCTGTTTTTT,CASSLSPVNTGELFF
NA,TRBV10-2,TRBJ1-2,NA,TGCGCCAGCAGGGCCTCTGATGGCTACACCTTC,CASRASDGYTF
NA,TRBV4-2,TRBJ2-2,NA,TGTGCCAGCAGCCCTGAGACCGCGAACACCGGGGAGCTGTTTTTT,CASSPETANTGELFF
NA,TRBV6-5,TRBJ1-5,NA,TGTGCCAGCAGTTACGGGGGCAATCAGCCCCAGCATTTT,CASSYGGNQPQHF
NA,TRBV7-2,TRBJ1-1,once,TGTGCCAGCAGCTTACAGGGGTTAAAAGCTGAAGCTTTCTTT,CASSLQGLKAEAFF
NA,TRBV5-1,TRBJ2-5,NA,TGCGCCAGCAGCTTGGCTCCGGGTAGGCGGGAGACCCAGTACTTC,CASSLAPGRRETQYF
NA,TRBV6-6,TRBJ1-2,NA,TGTGCCAGCAGTGGCCCGGGACGAGATGGCTACACCTTC,CASSGPGRDGYTF
NA,TRBV7-8,TRBJ2-7,NA,TGTGCCAGCAGCTTAGCTAGATTAGCCCCCCACGAGCAGTACTTC,CASSLARLAPHEQYF
NA,TRBV5-1,TRBJ2-7,NA,TGCGCCAGCAGCTTGGCCCTGGGGCAGGAGTACGAGCAGTACTTC,CASSLALGQEYEQYF
TRBD2,TRBV4-2,TRBJ2-2,NA,TGTGCCAGCAGCCACGGGGCGGGGGGTTTCGGGGAGCTGTTTTTT,CASSHGAGGFGELFF
NA,TRBV6-6,TRBJ2-7,NA,TGTGCCAGCAGTGGACATCTCTACGAGCAGTACTTC,CASSGHLYEQYF
NA,TRBV7-9,TRBJ1-2,NA,TGTGCCAGCAGCCGGGGGGCTAACTATGGCTACACCTTC,CASSRGANYGYTF
NA,TRBV6-6,TRBJ1-3,few,TGTGCCAGCAGTCCGGAGGGGACTGGAAACACCATATATTTT,CASSPEGTGNTIYF